Listed below are T cell receptor beta chains from one sample, sequenced in a study of cytomegalovirus exposure and HLA in healthy donors. Sequencing used immunoSEQ multiplex PCR; TCRdb keeps in-frame clones, though not all of them. The table lists more than 95,000 clones, around three quarters of them singletons, with around 3% in the top ten. Sequences were obtained from PBMCs. These receptor sequences come from a woman between 50 and 59 years old in good health and CMV-seronegative. The conserved cysteine and the conserved F or W are not part of the CDR3 here.

j_call	v_call	cdr3_length	cdr3_aa
TRBJ2-1	TRBV19	14	ASSFSGQGAGNEQF
TRBJ2-3	TRBV4-3	13	ASSQERVPTDTQY
TRBJ2-3	TRBV7-3	12	ASSLMTSTDTQY
TRBJ2-3	TRBV28	15	ASSFFLAGASTDTQY
TRBJ1-6	TRBV9	14	ASSVDGGPYNSPLH
TRBJ2-1	TRBV7-9	12	ASSLGGLANEQF
TRBJ2-7	TRBV7-9	14	ASSFMGGSLRHEQY
TRBJ2-7	TRBV29-1	10	SVTSGSYEQY
TRBJ2-7	TRBV29-1	11	SARTGGAYEQY
TRBJ2-7	TRBV2	13	ASSELGLANHEQY
TRBJ1-2	TRBV30	13	AWAGRGEGLYGYT
TRBJ2-3	TRBV10-3	15	AISETAGTGNTDTQY
TRBJ2-7	TRBV10-2	10	ASSDMGDEQY
TRBJ2-7	TRBV9	13	ASSVEAGGPYEQY
TRBJ1-3	TRBV11-2	14	ASSLGRGHSGNTIY
TRBJ1-5	TRBV11-2	15	ASSLGGGVYSNQPQH
TRBJ2-3	TRBV27	13	ASSSRQGRTDTQY
TRBJ1-6	TRBV7-2	13	ASSFDRLGDSPLH
TRBJ2-7	TRBV5-6	12	ASSLSGNPYEQY
TRBJ1-4	TRBV28	13	ASNLGATSNEKLF